These T cell receptor beta chains were read from a single sample in a study of blood T cell repertoires in COVID-19. Some clones are missing from TCRdb's copy, which holds only in-frame ones; the method was immunoSEQ multiplex PCR. In the table there are 75,000 to 95,000 clones, about 78% of which are singletons. The sequenced sample consisted of peripheral blood. The source is a man in his sixties with COVID-19, enrolled during active disease. The CDR3 runs from the conserved cysteine through the conserved F or W. A D gene is named only where the DNA matches it firmly. Some rows have no size entry. The others give once, few or many, or a class for an expanded clone.

D gene	V gene	J gene	clone size	CDR3 protein	CDR3 DNA
.	TRBV30	TRBJ2-4	.	CAWRDMNIQYF	TGTGCCTGGAGGGACATGAACATTCAGTACTTC
TRBD2	TRBV3-1/TRBV3-2	TRBJ2-7	.	CASSQAPSGDYEQYF	TGTGCCAGCAGCCAAGCCCCTAGCGGGGATTACGAGCAGTACTTC
TRBD2	TRBV11-3	TRBJ2-7	.	CASSSRTSGAYEQYF	TGTGCCAGCAGCTCGAGGACTAGCGGAGCCTACGAGCAGTACTTC
TRBD2	TRBV5-1	TRBJ2-7	.	CASRTSSGGAYEQYF	TGCGCCAGCAGGACTTCTAGCGGGGGGGCCTACGAGCAGTACTTC
TRBD1	TRBV11-2	TRBJ1-2	.	CASSLGTGTGFGYTF	TGTGCCAGCAGCTTGGGGACCGGGACAGGGTTTGGCTACACCTTC
TRBD1	TRBV18	TRBJ1-1	.	CASSPDRAATEAFF	TGTGCCAGCTCACCGGACAGGGCGGCCACTGAAGCTTTCTTT
TRBD2	TRBV30	TRBJ2-5	.	CAWAKREGDTQYF	TGTGCCTGGGCCAAGCGGGAGGGGGACACCCAGTACTTC
.	TRBV12-3/TRBV12-4	TRBJ1-2	.	CASSLVVVRGYTF	TGTGCCAGCAGTTTAGTGGTGGTTCGGGGCTACACCTTC
TRBD1	TRBV11-2	TRBJ2-7	once	CASRMTGATYEQYF	TGTGCCAGCAGGATGACAGGGGCCACCTACGAGCAGTACTTC
.	TRBV7-3	TRBJ1-6	.	CASSNGTPPSNSPLHF	TGTGCCAGCAGCAATGGGACACCTCCAAGTAATTCACCCCTCCACTTT
TRBD1	TRBV7-2	TRBJ1-1	.	CASSFKQGVGTEAFF	TGTGCCAGCAGCTTCAAACAGGGGGTAGGGACTGAAGCTTTCTTT